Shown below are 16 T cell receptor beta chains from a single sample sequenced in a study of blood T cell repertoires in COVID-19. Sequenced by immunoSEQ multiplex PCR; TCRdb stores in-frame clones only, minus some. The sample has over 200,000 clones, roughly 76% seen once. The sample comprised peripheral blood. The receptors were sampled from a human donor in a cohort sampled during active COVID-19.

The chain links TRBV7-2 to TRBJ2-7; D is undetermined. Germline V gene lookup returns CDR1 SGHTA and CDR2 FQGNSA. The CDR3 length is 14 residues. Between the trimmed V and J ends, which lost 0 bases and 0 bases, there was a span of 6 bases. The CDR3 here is CASSLASSSYEQYF. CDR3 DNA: TGTGCCAGCAGCTTAGCCTCTAGCTCCTACGAGCAGTACTTC. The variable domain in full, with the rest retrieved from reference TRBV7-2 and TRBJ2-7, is GAGVSQSPSNKVTEKGKDVELRCDPISGHTALYWYRQSLGQGLEFLIYFQGNSAPDKSGLPSDRFSAERTGGSVSTLTIQRTQQEDSAVYLCASSLASSSYEQYFGPGTRLTVT.

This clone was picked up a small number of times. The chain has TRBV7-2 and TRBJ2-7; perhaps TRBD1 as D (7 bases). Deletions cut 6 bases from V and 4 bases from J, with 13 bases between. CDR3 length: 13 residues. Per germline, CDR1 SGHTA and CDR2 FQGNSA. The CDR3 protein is CASRLTGRYEQYF. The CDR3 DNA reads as TGTGCCAGCAGGTTGACAGGGAGGTACGAGCAGTACTTC.

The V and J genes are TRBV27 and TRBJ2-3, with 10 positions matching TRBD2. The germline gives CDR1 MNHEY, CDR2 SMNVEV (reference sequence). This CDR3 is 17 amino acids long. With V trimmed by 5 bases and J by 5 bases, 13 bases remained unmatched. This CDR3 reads CASSRASGSFTGDTQYF. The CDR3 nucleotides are TGTGCCAGCAGTCGAGCTAGCGGGAGTTTTACGGGAGATACGCAGTATTTT.

CDR3 region: CASTHGSSYNEQFF. The CDR3 nucleotides read TGTGCCAGCACCCACGGGAGCTCCTACAATGAGCAGTTCTTC. The rearrangement joins TRBV7-9 to TRBJ2-1; D may be TRBD2 (6 bases). The CDR3 sequence is 14 residues long. Deletions cut 7 bases from V and 0 bases from J, with 10 bases between. From germline, CDR1 is SEHNR and CDR2 FQNEAQ (reference sequence).

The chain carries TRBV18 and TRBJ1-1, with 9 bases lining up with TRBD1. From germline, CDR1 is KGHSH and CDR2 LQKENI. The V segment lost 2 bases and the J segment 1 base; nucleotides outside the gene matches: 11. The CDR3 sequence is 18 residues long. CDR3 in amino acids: CASSPIRQGVGKNTEAFF. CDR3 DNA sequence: TGTGCCAGCTCACCAATAAGACAGGGGGTCGGCAAGAACACTGAAGCTTTCTTT.

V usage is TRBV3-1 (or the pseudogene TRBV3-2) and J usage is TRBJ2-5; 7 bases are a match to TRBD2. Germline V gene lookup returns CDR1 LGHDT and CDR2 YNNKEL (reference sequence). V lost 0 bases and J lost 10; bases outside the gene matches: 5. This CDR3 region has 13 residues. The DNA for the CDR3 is TGTGCCAGCAGCCAAGATCAGAGCGGGGTCCAGTACTTC. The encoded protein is CASSQDQSGVQYF.

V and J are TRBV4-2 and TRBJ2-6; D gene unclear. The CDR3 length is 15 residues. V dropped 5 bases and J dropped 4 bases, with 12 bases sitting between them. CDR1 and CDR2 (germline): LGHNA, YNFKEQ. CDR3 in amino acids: CASSNADGGANVLTF. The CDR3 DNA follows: TGTGCCAGCAGCAACGCCGACGGGGGGGCCAACGTCCTGACTTTC.

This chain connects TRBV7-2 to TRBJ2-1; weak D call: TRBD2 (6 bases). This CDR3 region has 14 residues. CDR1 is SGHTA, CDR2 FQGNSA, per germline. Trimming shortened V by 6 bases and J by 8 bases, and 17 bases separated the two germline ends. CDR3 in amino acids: CASSPALSGYEQFF. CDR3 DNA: TGTGCCAGCAGTCCGGCCCTCAGCGGGTATGAGCAGTTCTTC.

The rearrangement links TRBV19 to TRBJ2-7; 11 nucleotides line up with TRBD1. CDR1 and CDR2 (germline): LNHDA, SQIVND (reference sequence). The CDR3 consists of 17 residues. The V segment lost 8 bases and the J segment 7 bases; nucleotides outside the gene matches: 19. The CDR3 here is CASGSGRRTGGIGEQYF. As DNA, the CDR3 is TGTGCCAGTGGAAGTGGTAGGAGGACAGGGGGCATAGGGGAGCAGTACTTC.

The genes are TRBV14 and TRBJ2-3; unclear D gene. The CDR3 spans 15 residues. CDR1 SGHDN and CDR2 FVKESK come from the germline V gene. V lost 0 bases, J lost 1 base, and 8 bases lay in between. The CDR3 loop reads CASSQDYSRTDTQYF. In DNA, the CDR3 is TGTGCCAGCAGCCAAGATTACAGCCGCACAGATACGCAGTATTTT.

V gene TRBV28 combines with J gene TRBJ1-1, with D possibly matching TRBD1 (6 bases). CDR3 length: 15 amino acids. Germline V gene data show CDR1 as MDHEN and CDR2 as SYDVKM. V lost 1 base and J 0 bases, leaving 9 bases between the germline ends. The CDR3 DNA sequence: TGTGCCAGCAGTTTATTGCAGGGGATGAACACTGAAGCTTTCTTT. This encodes CASSLLQGMNTEAFF.

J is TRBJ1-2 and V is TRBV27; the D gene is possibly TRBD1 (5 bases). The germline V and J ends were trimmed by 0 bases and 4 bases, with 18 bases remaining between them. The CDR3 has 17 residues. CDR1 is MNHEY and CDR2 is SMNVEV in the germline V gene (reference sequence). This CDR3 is CASSLSPGLGLIYGYTF. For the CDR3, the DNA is TGTGCCAGCAGTTTATCGCCCGGCCTGGGGCTGATCTATGGCTACACCTTC.

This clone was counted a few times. The CDR3 spells CASSPSQGYYGYTF. The CDR3 DNA reads as TGTGCCAGCAGCCCCTCGCAGGGATACTATGGCTACACCTTC. The gene calls are TRBV5-6 and TRBJ1-2, with a possible D match to TRBD1 (5 bases). The V gene lost 4 bases and the J gene lost 3 bases, with 13 bases spanning the gap. There are 14 residues in the CDR3. Germline V gene sequence: CDR1 SGHDT, CDR2 YYEEEE.

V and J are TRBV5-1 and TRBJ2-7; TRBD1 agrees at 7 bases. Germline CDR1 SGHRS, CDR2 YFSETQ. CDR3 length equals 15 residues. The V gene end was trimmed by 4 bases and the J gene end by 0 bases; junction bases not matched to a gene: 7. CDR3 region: CASSLGQTISYEQYF. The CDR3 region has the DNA TGCGCCAGCAGCCTGGGACAGACGATCTCCTACGAGCAGTACTTC. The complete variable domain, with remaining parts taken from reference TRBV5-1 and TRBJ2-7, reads KAGVTQTPRYLIKTRGQQVTLSCSPISGHRSVSWYQQTPGQGLQFLFEYFSETQRNKGNFPGRFSGRQFSNSRSEMNVSTLELGDSALYLCASSLGQTISYEQYFGPGTRLTVT.

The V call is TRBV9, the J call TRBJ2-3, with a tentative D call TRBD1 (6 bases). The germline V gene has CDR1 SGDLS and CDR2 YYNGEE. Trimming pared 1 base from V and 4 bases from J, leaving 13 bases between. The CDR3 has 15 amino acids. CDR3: CASSVTGKGPDTQYF. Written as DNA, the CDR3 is TGTGCCAGCAGCGTAACAGGGAAAGGGCCAGATACGCAGTATTTT.

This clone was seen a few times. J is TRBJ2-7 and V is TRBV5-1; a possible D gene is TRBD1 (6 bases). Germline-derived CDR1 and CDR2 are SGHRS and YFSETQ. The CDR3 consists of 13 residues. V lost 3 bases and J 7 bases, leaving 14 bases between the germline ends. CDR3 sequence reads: CASSWAGAGEQYF. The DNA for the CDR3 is TGCGCCAGCAGCTGGGCAGGGGCCGGGGAGCAGTACTTC.